What follows is one T cell receptor beta chain and its context. Its specific antigen is unknown. There are no base qualities to consult, and no much larger clone falls within one base. TCR beta CDR3 regions were amplified from RNA transcripts. A first-round RT-PCR of the TCR CDR3 used the HTBI primer set with the Qiagen OneStep RT-PCR kit. A second multiplex PCR round built the libraries, followed by size selection and purification. Paired-end sequencing of the libraries was performed with 100 bp reads on an Illumina HiSeq2000. The paper's data handling went like this. SOAPnuke was used to process the raw data, throwing out any read that contained adapters or uncalled bases, had a mean Phred below 15, or lacked an exact constant-primer or identifier match. COPE v1.2.5 was used to merge the high-quality paired reads, and each unique nucleotide sequence was defined as a clonotype. MiTCR v1.1 was used to align clonotypes to the IMGT TRBV, TRBD and TRBJ reference segments. The analysis was restricted to V-J combinations with a frequency above 0.0001, which together covered about 99% of the repertoires. The TCS score was defined as the ratio of F50 (clonal expansion) to E x V (chaos), calculated using BLOSUM62-based TCRdist between CDR3 peptides within each V-J. Welch's t-statistics and random forest reduced approximately 520 V-J features to roughly 13, which were used in a naive Bayes classifier (R e1071). TCRdb reprocessing: public reads trimmed at Q25 with fastp, clones called with MiXCR, in-frame beta chains kept. A single entry per CDR3 protein holds the most common genes and DNA from its merged rows. It is TCRdb's table, rather than the study itself, that gives the V and J calls and clone size. The sample contains roughly 290,000 distinct CDR3 sequences, roughly 15% of them found a single time. Jointly, the top ten make up 6.5% to 10% of the sample.

These data belong to a study of T cells in Graves' hyperthyroidism and ophthalmopathy (dated by TCRdb to about 2019). For the study in its entirety: Peripheral blood samples were taken at initial diagnosis, before any treatment was given. Prospective prediction of ophthalmopathy was tested in an independent validation cohort consisting of 18 to 20 hyperthyroidism patients and 15 or so patients who later progressed to ophthalmopathy. For training and testing, the roughly 100 patients in the discovery cohort were randomly divided in a 7:3 ratio. After sampling, hyperthyroidism patients received methimazole starting at 30 mg daily, and ophthalmopathy patients received high-dose intravenous methylprednisolone. To identify TCR V-J signatures that set the groups apart, the researchers used a discovery cohort of 90 to 100 patients, made up of approximately 43 with Graves' ophthalmopathy and about 59 with stable Graves' hyperthyroidism. TCR Vbeta CDR3 sequencing of fewer than 150 peripheral blood samples (over 40 ophthalmopathy, over 70 hyperthyroidism and 17 progressor patients) is reported in the paper. In about 6 Graves' hyperthyroidism patients, the study also compared T-cell repertoires from thyroid tissue with T-cell repertoires from blood.

Counted from cysteine to phenylalanine, this CDR3 has 12 amino acids. CDR3 DNA only is kept here, 36 bases in frame from base 1. V is shortened by 4 bases, J by 5 bases, and the region joining them spans 7 bases. CDR1 is given as MRHNA and CDR2 as SNTAGT, both from the germline V gene. General study outcomes and caveats: No statistical method was used to set the sample size in advance, and investigators knew the group allocation. Ophthalmopathy was separated from stable hyperthyroidism by a 13 V-J signature model, with approximately 89% sensitivity and 81% to 83% specificity obtained in cross-validation and 80%/75% obtained in testing. Blood samples also contained most of the expanded thyroid clonotypes (frequency above 0.001), which suggests that blood repertoires may reflect thyroid immune responses. In validation, progression to ophthalmopathy was predicted by the model with roughly 71% sensitivity and under 85% specificity, a median of 6.5 months before onset.

Stable Graves' hyperthyroidism was defined as no progression to ophthalmopathy during 18 months of follow-up. Hyperthyroidism patients were newly diagnosed, had a disease duration of under 2 months, and were aged 18 to 65 years. Any patient with an uncontrolled infection, another autoimmune disease, pregnancy or lactation was excluded. Diagnoses were established on the basis of clinical symptoms, serum thyroxine and TRAb, thyroid ultrasound, and orbital computed tomography. Ficoll-Paque density gradient centrifugation was used to isolate PBMCs from around 10 ml of fresh peripheral blood. Total RNA was extracted using Trizol reagent, and RNA quality was assessed on an Agilent 2100 Bioanalyzer.

The TCR sequence derives from a woman aged 40 to 49 with Graves' hyperthyroidism. The V and J genes are TRBV6-4 and TRBJ2-3; the D gene is perhaps TRBD1, from 5 matching bases. The sample was blood. The nucleotide sequence reads TGTGCCAGCAGTGCCCAGGGAGATACGCAGTATTTT. Its translation reads: CASSAQGDTQYF.